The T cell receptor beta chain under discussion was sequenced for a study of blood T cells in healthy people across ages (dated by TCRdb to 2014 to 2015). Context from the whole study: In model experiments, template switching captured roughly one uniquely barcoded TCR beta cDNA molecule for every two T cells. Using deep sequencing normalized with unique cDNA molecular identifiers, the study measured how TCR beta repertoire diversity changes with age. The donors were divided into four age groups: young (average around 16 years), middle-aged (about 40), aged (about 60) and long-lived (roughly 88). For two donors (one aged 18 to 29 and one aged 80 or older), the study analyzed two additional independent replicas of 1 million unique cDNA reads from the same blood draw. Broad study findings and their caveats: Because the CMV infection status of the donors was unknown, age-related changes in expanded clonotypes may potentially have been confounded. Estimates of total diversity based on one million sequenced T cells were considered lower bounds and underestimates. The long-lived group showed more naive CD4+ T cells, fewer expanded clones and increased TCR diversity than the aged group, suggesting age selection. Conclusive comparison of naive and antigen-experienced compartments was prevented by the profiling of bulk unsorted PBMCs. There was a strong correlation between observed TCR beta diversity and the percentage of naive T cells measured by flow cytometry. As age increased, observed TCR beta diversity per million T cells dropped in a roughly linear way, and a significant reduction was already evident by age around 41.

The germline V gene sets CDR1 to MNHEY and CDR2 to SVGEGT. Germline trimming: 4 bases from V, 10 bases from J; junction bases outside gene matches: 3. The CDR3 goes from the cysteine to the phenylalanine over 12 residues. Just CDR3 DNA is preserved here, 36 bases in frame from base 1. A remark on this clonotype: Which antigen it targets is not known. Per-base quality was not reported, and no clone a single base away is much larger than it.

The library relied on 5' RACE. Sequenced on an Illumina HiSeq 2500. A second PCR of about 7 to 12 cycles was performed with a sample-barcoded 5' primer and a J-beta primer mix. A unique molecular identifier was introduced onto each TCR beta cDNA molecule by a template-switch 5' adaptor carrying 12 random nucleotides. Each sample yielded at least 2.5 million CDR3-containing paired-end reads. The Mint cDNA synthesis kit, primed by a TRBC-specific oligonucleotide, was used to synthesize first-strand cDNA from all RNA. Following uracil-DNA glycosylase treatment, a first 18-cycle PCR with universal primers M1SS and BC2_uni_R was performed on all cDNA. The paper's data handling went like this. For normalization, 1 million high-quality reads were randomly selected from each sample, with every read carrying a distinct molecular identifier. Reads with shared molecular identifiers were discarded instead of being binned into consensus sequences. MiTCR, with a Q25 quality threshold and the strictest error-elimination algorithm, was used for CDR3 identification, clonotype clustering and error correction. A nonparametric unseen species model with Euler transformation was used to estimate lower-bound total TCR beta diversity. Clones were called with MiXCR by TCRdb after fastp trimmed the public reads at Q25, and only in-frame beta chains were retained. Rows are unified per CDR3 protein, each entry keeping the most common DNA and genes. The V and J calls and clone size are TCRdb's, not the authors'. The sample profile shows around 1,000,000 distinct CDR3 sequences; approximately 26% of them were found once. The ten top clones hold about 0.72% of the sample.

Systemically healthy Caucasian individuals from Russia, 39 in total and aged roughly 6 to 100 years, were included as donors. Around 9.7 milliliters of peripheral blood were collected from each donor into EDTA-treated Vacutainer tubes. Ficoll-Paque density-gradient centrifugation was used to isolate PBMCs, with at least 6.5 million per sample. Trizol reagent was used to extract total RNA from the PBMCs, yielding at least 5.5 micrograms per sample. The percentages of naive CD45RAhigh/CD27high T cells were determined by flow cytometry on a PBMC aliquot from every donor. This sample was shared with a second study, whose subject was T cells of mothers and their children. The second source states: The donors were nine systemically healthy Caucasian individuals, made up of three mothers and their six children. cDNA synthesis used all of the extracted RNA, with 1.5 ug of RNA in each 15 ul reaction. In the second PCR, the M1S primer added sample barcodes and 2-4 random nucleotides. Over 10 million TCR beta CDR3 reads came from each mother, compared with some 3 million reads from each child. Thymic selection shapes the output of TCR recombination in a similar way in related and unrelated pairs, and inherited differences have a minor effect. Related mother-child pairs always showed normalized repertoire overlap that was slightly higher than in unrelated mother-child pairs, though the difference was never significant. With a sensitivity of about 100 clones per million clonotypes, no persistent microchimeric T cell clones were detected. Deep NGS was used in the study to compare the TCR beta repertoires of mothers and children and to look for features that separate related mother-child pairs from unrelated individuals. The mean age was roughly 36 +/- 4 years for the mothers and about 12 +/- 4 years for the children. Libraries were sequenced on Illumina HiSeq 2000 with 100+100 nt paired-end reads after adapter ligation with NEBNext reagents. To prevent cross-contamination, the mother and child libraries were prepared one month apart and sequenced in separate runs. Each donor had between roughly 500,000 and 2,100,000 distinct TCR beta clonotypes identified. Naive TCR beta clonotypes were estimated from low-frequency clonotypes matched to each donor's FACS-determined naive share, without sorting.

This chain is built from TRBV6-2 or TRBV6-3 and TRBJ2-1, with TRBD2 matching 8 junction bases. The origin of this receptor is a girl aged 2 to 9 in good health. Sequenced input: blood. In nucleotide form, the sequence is TGTGCCAGCAGTTTAACTAGCGGAGAGCAGTTCTTC. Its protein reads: CASSLTSGEQFF.